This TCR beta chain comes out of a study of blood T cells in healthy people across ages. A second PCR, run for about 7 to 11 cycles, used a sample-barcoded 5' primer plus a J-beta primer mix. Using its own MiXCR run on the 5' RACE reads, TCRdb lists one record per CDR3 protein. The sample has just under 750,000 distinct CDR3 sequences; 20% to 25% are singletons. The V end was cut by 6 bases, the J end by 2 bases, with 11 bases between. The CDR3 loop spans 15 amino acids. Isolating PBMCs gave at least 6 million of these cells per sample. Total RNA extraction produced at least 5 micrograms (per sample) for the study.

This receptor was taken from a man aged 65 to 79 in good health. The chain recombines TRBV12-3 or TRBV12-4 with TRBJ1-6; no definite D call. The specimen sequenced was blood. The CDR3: CASRGSSTYNSPLHF. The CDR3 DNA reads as TGTGCCAGCAGGGGATCCTCTACCTATAATTCACCCCTCCACTTT.